Below are 16 T cell receptor beta chains sequenced from a single sample in a study of T cell repertoires in cytomegalovirus infection. For these TCRs, the target antigens are not known. TCRdb ran MiXCR on the reads and lists one entry per CDR3 protein. The repertoire holds 300,000 to 400,000 distinct CDR3 sequences, about 28% seen once, with over 15% in the top ten. The specimen was cultured PBMCs, collected from culture after CMV antigen stimulation. The source is a human donor in good health (CMV status not recorded). Some clones in this sample may be carry-over from other donors' samples.

This clonotype was recorded a few times. This rearrangement joins TRBV4-1 to TRBJ2-1; possibly TRBD2 for D (6 bases). Germline loops: CDR1 MGHRA, CDR2 YSYEKL. V was cut by 4 bases and J by 4 bases, with 14 bases left in between. The CDR3 contains 15 residues. Here the CDR3 DNA reads TGCGCCAGCAGCCCTCTTTGGGCGGGGTACAATGAGCAGTTCTTC. Residues: CASSPLWAGYNEQFF.

This clonotype was detected only a few times. The V gene is TRBV27, the J gene TRBJ2-5, with a possible D match to TRBD1 (5 bases). CDR1 and CDR2 from the germline V gene are MNHEY and SMNVEV (reference sequence). The CDR3 contains 17 residues. V was cut by 6 bases and J by 1 base, with 21 bases left in between. The CDR3 protein is CASSIGREGVGQETQYF. CDR3 in DNA: TGTGCCAGCAGCATAGGGCGTGAAGGGGTAGGCCAAGAGACCCAGTACTTC.

This clonotype was seen only a few times. The chain uses TRBV7-2 and TRBJ1-4, with D possibly being TRBD1 (6 bases). The V gene lost 4 bases and the J gene lost 5 bases, with 11 bases spanning the gap. The CDR3 consists of 14 residues. Germline CDR1 and CDR2: SGHTA and FQGNSA. CDR3 region: CASSYRDRNEKLFF. The CDR3 region has the DNA TGTGCCAGCAGCTACAGGGATAGGAATGAAAAACTGTTTTTT.

This clonotype appeared a few times. The chain has TRBV11-2 and TRBJ1-6, with 10 nucleotides matching TRBD1. The germline V gene has CDR1 SGHAT and CDR2 FQNNGV. The CDR3 has 16 residues. Losses at the gene ends were 5 bases for V and 8 bases for J; bases not matched to a gene: 9. The CDR3 bases are TGTGCCAGCAGCCCCCTCCGGGACAGGGGCGATTCACCCCTCCACTTT. It encodes CASSPLRDRGDSPLHF. Combining the CDR3 with reference TRBV11-2 and TRBJ1-6 gives the whole variable domain EAGVAQSPRYKIIEKRQSVAFWCNPISGHATLYWYQQILGQGPKLLIQFQNNGVVDDSQLPKDRFSAERLKGVDSTLKIQPAKLEDSAVYLCASSPLRDRGDSPLHFGNGTRLTVT.

The chain combines TRBV6-2 or TRBV6-3 with TRBJ2-5; possible D gene TRBD2, 6 bases. This CDR3 region has 14 residues. CDR1 MNHEY and CDR2 SVGEGT come from the germline V gene. Between the trimmed V and J ends, which lost 6 bases and 7 bases, there was a span of 18 bases. In DNA, the CDR3 is TGTGCCAGCAGAATGATAATTGACGGGGGGACCCAGTACTTC. Residues: CASRMIIDGGTQYF.

This clonotype showed up just a few times. The chain is built from TRBV12-3 or TRBV12-4 and TRBJ1-5, with a possible D match to TRBD1 (5 bases). The V gene lost 6 bases and the J gene lost 7 bases, with 13 bases spanning the gap. This CDR3 is built from 13 residues. CDR3: CASSPDWGQPQHF. The CDR3 DNA reads TGTGCCAGCAGCCCCGACTGGGGCCAGCCCCAGCATTTT.

CDR3 bases: TGTGCCAGCAGTGAAGCGTATTATGGACAGGGGACAACGGTGAACTATGGCTACACCTTC. It translates to CASSEAYYGQGTTVNYGYTF. The chain has TRBV6-1 and TRBJ1-2, with 9 bases that match TRBD1. CDR3 length: 20 residues. Germline trimming cut 0 bases from V and 2 bases from J; bases unmatched to any gene: 16. The V gene's germline CDR1 is MNHNS and CDR2 SASEGT.

The rearrangement joins TRBV5-6 to TRBJ2-1; 8 nucleotides match TRBD2. Per the germline V gene, CDR1 is SGHDT and CDR2 is YYEEEE. The ends lost 3 bases at V and 5 bases at J; junction bases unmatched: 13. The CDR3 covers 17 residues. CDR3 amino acids: CASSWEPSREDNNEQFF. CDR3 sequence (DNA): TGTGCCAGCAGCTGGGAGCCTTCGCGGGAGGATAACAATGAGCAGTTCTTC.

This clonotype has a handful of counts. The V call is TRBV6-5, the J call TRBJ1-2; D gene unclear. Trimming took off 10 bases at V and 0 bases at J, with 12 bases between the two ends. This CDR3 comprises 13 residues. In germline, CDR1 is MNHEY, CDR2 SVGAGI. The CDR3 spells CATIAPANYGYTF. For the CDR3, the DNA is TGTGCCACAATCGCCCCAGCTAACTATGGCTACACCTTC.

This chain links TRBV3-1 with TRBJ1-5, with 8 bases identical to TRBD1. In germline, CDR1 is LGHDT, CDR2 YNNKEL (reference sequence). V was clipped by 2 bases and J by 7 bases; unmatched bases: 7. This CDR3 is 15 amino acids long. CDR3 amino acids: CASSQRGQVGQPQHF. Here the CDR3 DNA reads TGTGCCAGCAGCCAACGGGGACAGGTGGGACAGCCCCAGCATTTT.

This clonotype was seen repeatedly, ten times or more. The rearrangement uses TRBV7-2 and TRBJ2-1; TRBD2 is a possible D gene (6 bases). Germline V gives CDR1 SGHTA, CDR2 FQGNSA. V lost 4 bases and J 8 bases, leaving 12 bases between the germline ends. The CDR3 contains 13 residues. This CDR3 is CASSSRPGDEQFF. CDR3 nucleotides: TGTGCCAGCAGCTCAAGACCGGGGGATGAGCAGTTCTTC.

The CDR3 DNA reads as TGTGCCACCAGCAGAGAACTAGCTTATGAGACCCAGTACTTC. Encoded protein: CATSRELAYETQYF. The V gene is TRBV15, the J gene TRBJ2-5; D might be TRBD2 (6 bases). The V end was cut by 0 bases, the J end by 5 bases, with 10 bases between. The CDR3 runs to 14 residues. Germline-derived CDR1 and CDR2 are LNHNV and YYDKDF (reference sequence).

This clonotype was counted between two and nine times. The gene calls are TRBV7-3 and TRBJ1-2, with D perhaps matching TRBD1 (5 bases). V lost 3 bases and J lost 4, with 12 bases in between. The CDR3 has 14 amino acids. Germline CDR1 is SGHTA and CDR2 is FQGTGA. The CDR3 reads CASSLGGLSYGYTF. The CDR3 DNA reads TGTGCCAGCAGCTTGGGGGGACTGAGCTATGGCTACACCTTC.

This rearrangement joins TRBV5-6 to TRBJ2-2; possibly TRBD1 for D (6 bases). V shed 4 bases and J shed 1 base, with 11 bases lying between them. The CDR3 totals 15 residues. From germline, CDR1 is SGHDT and CDR2 YYEEEE. CDR3 region: CASSLPGVNTGELFF. In DNA form, the CDR3 reads TGTGCCAGCAGCCTCCCAGGGGTGAACACCGGGGAGCTGTTTTTT.

A few counts support this clonotype. This sequence joins TRBV12-3 or TRBV12-4 and TRBJ2-4; no firm D call. This CDR3 is built from 17 residues. V lost 3 bases, J lost 0 bases, and 15 bases lay in between. CDR3 region: CASSFSAQAIAKNIQYF. The CDR3 bases are TGTGCCAGCAGTTTCTCCGCTCAGGCCATAGCCAAAAACATTCAGTACTTC.

This clonotype turned up a few times. V is TRBV6-1 and J is TRBJ2-3; tentative D call: TRBD2 (6 bases). Trimming removed 10 bases at V and 3 bases at J, with 14 bases between. The length of the CDR3 is 13 residues. CDR1 and CDR2 (germline): MNHNS, SASEGT. The CDR3, as DNA: TGTGCCACACTAGCACCGGGGACAGATACGCAGTATTTT. It yields the protein CATLAPGTDTQYF.